The source of this T cell receptor (beta chain) is a study of blood T cell repertoires in COVID-19. Study at large: There were acute and convalescent COVID-19 samples, and they came from the United States, Italy and Spain. PBMCs, B-cell-depleted T cells, or T cells provided the cDNA or gDNA that made up the material.

The CDR3 length is 14 residues. V shed 3 bases, J shed 10 bases, and the junction held 4 bases outside the gene matches. Germline V CDR1 and CDR2: LGHDT, YNNKEL (reference sequence). As processed by the authors: Scientists estimated how many nucleated cells there were by amplifying reference gene primers. Produced via immunoSEQ multiplex PCR; TCRdb's table is partial and in-frame only. V and J calls and clone size follow that table, whereas D and trimming were derived from the DNA. The sample has almost 100,000 clones, around nine tenths seen once. This chain connects TRBV3-1 (or the pseudogene TRBV3-2) to TRBJ1-6; the match to TRBD1 covers 9 bases. The origin of this receptor is a man between 45 and 60 years old with acute or convalescent COVID-19. The sequenced sample was peripheral blood. CDR3 in amino acids: CASSHRDRDSPLHF. The CDR3 bases are TGTGCCAGCAGCCACCGGGACAGGGACTCACCCCTCCACTTT.